The sequence of this T cell receptor (beta chain) was determined in a study of blood T cell repertoires in COVID-19. Turning to the study itself: PBMCs, B-cell-depleted T cells, or T cells were the source of the cDNA or gDNA that made up the material.

Sequencing used immunoSEQ multiplex PCR; TCRdb keeps in-frame clones, though not all of them. The table lists some 14,000 clones, around 80% of them singletons. Germline V gives CDR1 LGHNA, CDR2 YSLEER. The CDR3 length is 15 residues. Deletions cut 0 bases from V and 0 bases from J, with 8 bases between. The origin of this receptor is a human donor in a cohort sampled during active COVID-19. The sequencing sample was made of peripheral blood. The chain joins TRBV4-3 to TRBJ1-1; D call uncertain. The chain's CDR3 is CASSQERGVNTEAFF. The CDR3 bases are TGCGCCAGCAGCCAAGAACGGGGAGTGAACACTGAAGCTTTCTTT.